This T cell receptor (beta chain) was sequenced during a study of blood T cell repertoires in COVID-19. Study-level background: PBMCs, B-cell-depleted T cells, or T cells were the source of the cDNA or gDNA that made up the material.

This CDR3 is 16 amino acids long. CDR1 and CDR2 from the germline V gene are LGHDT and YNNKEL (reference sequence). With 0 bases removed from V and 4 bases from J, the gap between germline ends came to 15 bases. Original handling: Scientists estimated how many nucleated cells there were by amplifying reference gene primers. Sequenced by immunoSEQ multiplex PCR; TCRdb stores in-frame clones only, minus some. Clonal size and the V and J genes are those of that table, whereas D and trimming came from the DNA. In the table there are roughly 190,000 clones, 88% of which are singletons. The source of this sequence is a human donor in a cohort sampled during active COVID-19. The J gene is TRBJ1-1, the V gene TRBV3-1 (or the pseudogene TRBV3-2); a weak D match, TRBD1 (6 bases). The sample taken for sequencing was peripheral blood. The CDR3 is CASSQEGRGPSTEAFF. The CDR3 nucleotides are TGTGCCAGCAGCCAAGAGGGCAGGGGTCCCAGCACTGAAGCTTTCTTT.